This paragraph reports one T cell receptor (beta chain). Its antigen is not known. The data derive from a study of T cell repertoires in cytomegalovirus infection. Study context: CMV epitopes in the study were HLA-C-restricted (recently identified) and HLA-B-restricted (well studied). The public TCR beta signatures pointed to both CMV infection and matching HLA type. Regarding the study as a whole: Accumulated public TCR beta family frequency recognized individuals carrying CMV together with the relevant HLA. The response measured ex vivo was dominated by TCR beta clonotypes (HLA-C-restricted and CMV-specific).

CDR1 is MRHNA, CDR2 SNTAGT, per germline. With 3 bases removed from V and 6 bases from J, the gap between germline ends came to 11 bases. CDR3 size: 13 residues. TCRdb recomputed calls from the reads with MiXCR, one row per CDR3 protein. The table has hundreds of thousands of distinct CDR3 sequences, 33% seen once. This material consisted of cultured PBMCs, taken from culture after CMV antigen stimulation. The receptor comes from a human donor in good health (CMV status not recorded). Some clones in this sample may be carry-over from other donors' samples. The rearrangement links TRBV6-4 to TRBJ1-1; D unresolved. CDR3 residues: CASSESSASEAFF. The CDR3 DNA sequence: TGTGCCAGCAGTGAATCCTCTGCTTCTGAAGCTTTCTTT.